What follows are 11 T cell receptor beta chains derived from one specimen sequenced in a study of control samples from healthy donors and cancer patients. TCRdb's copy holds only in-frame clones and misses some; the assay was immunoSEQ multiplex PCR. This sample carries about 99,000 clones, 85% to 90% of them seen once, and the ten largest clones take approximately 19%. The specimen sequenced was PBMCs. The source is a man aged 60 to 69 with lung cancer.

The chain links TRBV2 to TRBJ1-2; 12 bases line up with TRBD1. Unmatched junction bases numbered 10, after V lost 7 bases and J lost 7 bases. In germline, CDR1 is SNHLY, CDR2 FYNNEI. CDR3 length: 15 residues. Written as DNA, the CDR3 is TGTGCCAGCACTCAAACGGGACAGGGGGCTGTTGGCTACACCTTC. Its protein is CASTQTGQGAVGYTF.

This chain uses TRBV4-2 with TRBJ2-7; D unclear. This CDR3 has 15 residues. Trimming took 4 bases from V and 2 from J, leaving 15 bases between them. From germline, CDR1 is LGHNA and CDR2 YNFKEQ. The CDR3 here is CASSRDLGETYEQYV. In DNA form, the CDR3 reads TGTGCCAGCAGCCGAGACCTAGGAGAGACCTACGAGCAGTACGTC.

J is TRBJ1-2 and V is TRBV7-9; D ambiguous. The V gene's germline CDR1 is SEHNR and CDR2 FQNEAQ (reference sequence). V was pared by 1 base and J by 4 bases, with 7 bases between. This CDR3 contains 13 residues. CDR3 in DNA: TGTGCCAGCAGCTTAGGGCACAGCTATGGCTACACCTTC. It yields the protein CASSLGHSYGYTF.

The chain joins TRBV14 to TRBJ2-1; the D is unclear. The CDR3 runs to 15 residues. V shed 5 bases and J shed 0 bases, with 11 bases lying between them. CDR1 is SGHDN and CDR2 is FVKESK in the germline V gene. The CDR3, as DNA: TGTGCCAGCAGCAGGGTCTTCAGCTCCTACAATGAGCAGTTCTTC. Its translation: CASSRVFSSYNEQFF.

The genes are TRBV5-1 and TRBJ2-4; 10 bases agree with TRBD1. J lost 7 bases, V lost 3 bases, and 4 bases had no gene match. This CDR3 is 14 amino acids long. Germline CDR1 SGHRS, CDR2 YFSETQ. CDR3 bases: TGCGCCAGCAGCTGGGGACAGGGGAGGAACATTCAGTACTTC. It specifies CASSWGQGRNIQYF.

V and J are TRBV7-9 and TRBJ1-2; tentatively, D is TRBD1 (6 bases). Trimming removed 7 bases at V and 5 bases at J, with 20 bases between. Looked up from germline, CDR1 is SEHNR and CDR2 is FQNEAQ (reference sequence). This CDR3 contains 15 residues. For the CDR3, the DNA is TGTGCCAGCACCTACCAGAGGCCAGGGGAGTATGGCTACACCTTC. Translated: CASTYQRPGEYGYTF.

The rearrangement links TRBV24-1 to TRBJ2-1, with TRBD2 as a possible D gene (5 bases). V was pared by 0 bases and J by 1 base, with 12 bases between. Germline V gene lookup returns CDR1 KGHDR and CDR2 SFDVKD. The CDR3 consists of 17 residues. In nucleotides, the CDR3 is TGTGCCACCAGTGATTTGGAGGGCCACGAGTCCTACAATGAGCAGTTCTTC. Translated: CATSDLEGHESYNEQFF.

This clone was seen only once. V gene TRBV5-1 combines with J gene TRBJ2-5; maybe TRBD2 (5 bases). The V and J ends lost 4 bases and 5 bases respectively, with 15 bases between them. The CDR3 length is 14 residues. Germline CDR1 SGHRS, CDR2 YFSETQ. The CDR3 DNA reads TGCGCCAGCAGCCCCCCACTAGGATCGGAGACCCAGTACTTC. It is translated as CASSPPLGSETQYF.

V and J are TRBV5-1 and TRBJ1-6; D remains ambiguous. V lost 2 bases and J lost 5, with 14 bases in between. Germline assignment: CDR1 SGHRS and CDR2 YFSETQ. The CDR3 is made up of 16 amino acids. CDR3 DNA sequence: TGCGCCAGCAGCTTACGGAGAACGGAAGATAATTCACCCCTCCACTTT. It encodes CASSLRRTEDNSPLHF.

CDR3 coding DNA: TGTGCCTGGAGTGTAAAGGGGATAGCCTACAATGAGCAGTTCTTC. Its translation: CAWSVKGIAYNEQFF. The J gene is TRBJ2-1, the V gene TRBV30; the D gene is possibly TRBD1 (5 bases). The V end lost 0 bases, the J end lost 2 bases, and 11 bases lay between the germline ends. CDR3 length: 15 residues. CDR1 is GTSNPN and CDR2 is SVGIG in the germline V gene (reference sequence).

The rearrangement joins TRBV3-1 (or the pseudogene TRBV3-2) to TRBJ1-2; D is uncertain. This CDR3 comprises 12 residues. From germline, CDR1 is LGHDT and CDR2 YNNKEL (reference sequence). V was trimmed by 0 bases and J by 7 bases, leaving 6 bases between them. The CDR3 region has the DNA TGTGCCAGCAGCCAAGAGTCTATTGGCTACACCTTC. The encoded protein is CASSQESIGYTF.